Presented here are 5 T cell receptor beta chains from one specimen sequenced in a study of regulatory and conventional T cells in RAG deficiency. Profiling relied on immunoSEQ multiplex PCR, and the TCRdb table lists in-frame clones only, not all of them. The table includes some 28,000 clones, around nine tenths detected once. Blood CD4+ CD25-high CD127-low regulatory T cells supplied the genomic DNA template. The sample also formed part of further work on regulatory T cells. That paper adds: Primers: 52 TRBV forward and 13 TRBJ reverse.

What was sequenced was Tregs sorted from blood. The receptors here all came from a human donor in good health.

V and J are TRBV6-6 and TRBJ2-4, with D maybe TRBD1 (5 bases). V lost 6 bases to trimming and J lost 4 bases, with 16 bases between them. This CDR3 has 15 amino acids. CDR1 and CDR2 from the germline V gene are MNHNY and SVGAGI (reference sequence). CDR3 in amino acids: CASSNPTVFKNIQYF. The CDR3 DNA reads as TGTGCCAGCAGCAACCCGACAGTTTTTAAAAACATTCAGTACTTC.

This chain's CDR3 is CSVEAGHGEQYF. As DNA, the CDR3 is TGCAGCGTTGAGGCAGGTCACGGGGAGCAGTACTTC. The gene calls are TRBV29-1 and TRBJ2-7; D uncertain. Trimming pared 3 bases from V and 7 bases from J, leaving 13 bases between. Germline V CDR1 and CDR2: SQVTM, ANQGSEA. The CDR3 is made up of 12 amino acids.

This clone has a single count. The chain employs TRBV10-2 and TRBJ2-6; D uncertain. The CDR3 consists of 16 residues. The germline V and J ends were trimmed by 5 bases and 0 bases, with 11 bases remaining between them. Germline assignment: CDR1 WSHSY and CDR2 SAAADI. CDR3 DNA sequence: TGCGCCAGCAGTAGAAGACTGAGCTCTGGGGCCAACGTCCTGACTTTC. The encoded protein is CASSRRLSSGANVLTF.

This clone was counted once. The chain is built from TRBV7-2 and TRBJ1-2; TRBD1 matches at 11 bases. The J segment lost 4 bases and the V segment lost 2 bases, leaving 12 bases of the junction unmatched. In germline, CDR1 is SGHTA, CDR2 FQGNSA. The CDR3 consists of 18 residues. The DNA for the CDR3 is TGTGCCAGCAGCTTATTTTCAGTTTGGACAGGGGGCGGCTATGGCTACACCTTC. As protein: CASSLFSVWTGGGYGYTF.

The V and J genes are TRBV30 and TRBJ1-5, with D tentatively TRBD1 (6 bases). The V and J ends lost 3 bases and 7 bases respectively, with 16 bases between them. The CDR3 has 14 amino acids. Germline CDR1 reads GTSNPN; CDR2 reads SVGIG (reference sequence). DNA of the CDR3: TGTGCCTGGAGCCTTACAGGGCTGGGGCAGCCCCAGCATTTT. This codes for CAWSLTGLGQPQHF.